Included here is one T cell receptor (beta chain) sequence, with context. This sample stems from a study of blood T cell repertoires in COVID-19. Those who participated ranged in age from 18 to 89 years and resided in 20 to 30 US areas. Participant reports of clinical history set cohort assignment. Shortly before study entry, within 2 weeks, exposed participants had met a COVID-19 case. The assay was immunoSEQ multiplex PCR, and TCRdb's table has in-frame clones only and misses some. The table records about 320,000 clones, 85% to 95% of them present only once. This clonotype was sampled from a woman younger than 45 who had been exposed to COVID-19. The sequenced material came from PBMCs or T cells enriched from blood (not recorded which).

In DNA form, the CDR3 reads TGTGCCAGTAGTTCCCCAGGAAGCGGGGGGTACAATGAGCAGTTCTTC. Its protein is CASSSPGSGGYNEQFF. The V call is TRBV19, the J call TRBJ2-1; TRBD2 matches at 9 bases. Germline lookup yields CDR1 LNHDA and CDR2 SQIVND (reference sequence). This CDR3 has 16 amino acids. The junction had 9 bases not matched to a gene; V was cut back by 5 bases and J by 4 bases. Using reference TRBV19 and TRBJ2-1 for the parts outside the CDR3, the full variable domain is DGGITQSPKYLFRKEGQNVTLSCEQNLNHDAMYWYRQDPGQGLRLIYYSQIVNDFQKGDIAEGYSVSREKKESFPLTVTSAQKNPTAFYLCASSSPGSGGYNEQFFGPGTRLTVL.